This T cell receptor beta chain came from a study of OX40 agonist ivuxolimab in advanced cancers. Overall study context: Ivuxolimab was administered intravenously to patients at 0.01 to 10 mg/kg every 2 weeks.

The CDR3 contains 13 residues. The V segment lost 1 base and the J segment 5 bases; nucleotides outside the gene matches: 1. Germline values: CDR1 SGHVS, CDR2 FNYEAQ. Patients who had autoimmune disease history or got systemic immunosuppression were left out. Clones were read by immunoSEQ multiplex PCR, and TCRdb kept only the in-frame ones, dropping some. The data contain about 24,000 clones, around 84% of them singletons. The chain links TRBV7-6 to TRBJ1-1, with 7 positions matching TRBD1. The sequence was obtained from an adult with an advanced solid tumor such as melanoma, head and neck, liver or kidney cancer. The sample was CD4+ or CD8+ T cells sorted from blood, taken in a trial of the OX40 agonist ivuxolimab. CDR3 in DNA: TGTGCCAGCAGCTTAGGACAGGGTACTGAAGCTTTCTTT. This encodes CASSLGQGTEAFF.